Listed here are 2 T cell receptor beta chains from one sample, sequenced in a study of spatial heterogeneity in lung cancer. TCRdb passed the 5' RACE reads through MiXCR, listing each CDR3 protein once. The profile covers about 120,000 distinct CDR3 sequences, with 9.5% to 15% appearing a single time and roughly 17% taken by the ten largest. As for time point: blood at routine non-recurrence follow-up after resection. The study sequenced unsorted whole RNA from tumor, nontumor lung or frozen PBMC. This material consisted of PBMCs, taken at follow-up. The receptor source for this set is a male donor with early-stage non-small cell lung cancer.

This sequence joins TRBV5-5 and TRBJ2-2; D perhaps matches TRBD1 (6 bases). The V end lost 4 bases, the J end lost 6 bases, and 16 bases lay between the germline ends. CDR3 length: 15 amino acids. Germline CDR1 and CDR2: SGHKS and YYEKEE (reference sequence). The chain's CDR3 is CASSQLRQVAGELFF. The CDR3 DNA is TGTGCCAGCAGCCAACTTCGACAGGTGGCCGGGGAGCTGTTTTTT.

This clonotype came up a few times. The V and J genes are TRBV12-3 or TRBV12-4 and TRBJ1-1, with D possibly matching TRBD1 (6 bases). Trimming removed 1 base at V and 3 bases at J, with 6 bases between. CDR3 size: 13 residues. CDR3 nucleotide sequence: TGTGCCAGCAGTTTAGAGGGGGACACTGAAGCTTTCTTT. The encoded protein is CASSLEGDTEAFF.